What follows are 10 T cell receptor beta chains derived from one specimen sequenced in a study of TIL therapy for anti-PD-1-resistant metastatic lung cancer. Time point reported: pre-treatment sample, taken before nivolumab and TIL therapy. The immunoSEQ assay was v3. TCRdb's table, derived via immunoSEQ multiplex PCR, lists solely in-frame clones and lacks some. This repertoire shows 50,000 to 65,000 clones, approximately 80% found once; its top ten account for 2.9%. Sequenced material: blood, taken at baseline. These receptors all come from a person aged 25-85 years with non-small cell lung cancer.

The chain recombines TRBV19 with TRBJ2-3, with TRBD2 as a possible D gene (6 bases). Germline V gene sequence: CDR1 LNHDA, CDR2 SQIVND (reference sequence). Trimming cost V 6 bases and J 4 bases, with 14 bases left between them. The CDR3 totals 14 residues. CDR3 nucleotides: TGTGCCAGTAGAGGCGCTAGCGCGGCAGATACGCAGTATTTT. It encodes CASRGASAADTQYF.

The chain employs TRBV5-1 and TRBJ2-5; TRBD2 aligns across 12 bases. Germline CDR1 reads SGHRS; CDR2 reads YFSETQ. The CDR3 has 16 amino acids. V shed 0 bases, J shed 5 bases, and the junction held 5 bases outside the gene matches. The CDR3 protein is CASSLETSGSGETQYF. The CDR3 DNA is TGCGCCAGCAGCTTGGAGACTAGCGGGAGTGGTGAGACCCAGTACTTC.

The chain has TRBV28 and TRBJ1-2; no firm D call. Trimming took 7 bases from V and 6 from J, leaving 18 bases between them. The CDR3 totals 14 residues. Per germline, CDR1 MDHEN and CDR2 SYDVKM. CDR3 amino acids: CASNLPDGSDGYTF. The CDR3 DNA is TGTGCCAGCAACTTGCCGGACGGCTCCGATGGCTACACCTTC.

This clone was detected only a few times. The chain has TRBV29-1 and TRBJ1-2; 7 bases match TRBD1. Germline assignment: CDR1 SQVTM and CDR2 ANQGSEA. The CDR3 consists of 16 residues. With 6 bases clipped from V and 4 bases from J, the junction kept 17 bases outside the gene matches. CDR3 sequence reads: CSVIKGTVAPLYGYTF. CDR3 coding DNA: TGCAGCGTAATCAAGGGGACAGTCGCTCCTCTCTATGGCTACACCTTC.

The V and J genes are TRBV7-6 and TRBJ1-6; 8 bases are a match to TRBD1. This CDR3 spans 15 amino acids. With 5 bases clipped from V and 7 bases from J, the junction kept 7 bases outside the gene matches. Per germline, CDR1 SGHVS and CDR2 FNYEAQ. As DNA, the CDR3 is TGTGCCAGCAGCCCTTTGACAGGGGACAATTCACCCCTCCACTTT. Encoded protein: CASSPLTGDNSPLHF.

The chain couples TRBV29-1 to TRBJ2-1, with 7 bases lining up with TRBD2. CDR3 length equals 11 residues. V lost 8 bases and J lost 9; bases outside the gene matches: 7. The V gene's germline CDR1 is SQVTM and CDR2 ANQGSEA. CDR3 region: CSSRWGGEQFF. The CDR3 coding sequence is TGCAGCAGCCGGTGGGGGGGTGAGCAGTTCTTC.

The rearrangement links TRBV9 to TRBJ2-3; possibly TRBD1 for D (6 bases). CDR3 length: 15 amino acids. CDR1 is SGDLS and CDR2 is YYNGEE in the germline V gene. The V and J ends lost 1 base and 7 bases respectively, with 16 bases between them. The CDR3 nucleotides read TGTGCCAGCAGCGTACGGGCAGGGGTTGCAAATACGCAGTATTTT. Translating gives CASSVRAGVANTQYF.

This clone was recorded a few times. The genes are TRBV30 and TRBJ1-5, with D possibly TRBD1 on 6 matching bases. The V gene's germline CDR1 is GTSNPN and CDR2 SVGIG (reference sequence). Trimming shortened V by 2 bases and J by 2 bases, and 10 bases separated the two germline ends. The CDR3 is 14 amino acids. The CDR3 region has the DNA TGTGCCTGGAGTTGGAAGGGGGGCAATCAGCCCCAGCATTTT. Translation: CAWSWKGGNQPQHF.

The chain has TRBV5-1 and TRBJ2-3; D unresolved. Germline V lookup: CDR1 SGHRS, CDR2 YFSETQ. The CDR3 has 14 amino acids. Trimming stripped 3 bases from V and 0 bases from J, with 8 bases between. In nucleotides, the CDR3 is TGCGCCAGCAGCTCAGGCGACAGCACAGATACGCAGTATTTT. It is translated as CASSSGDSTDTQYF.

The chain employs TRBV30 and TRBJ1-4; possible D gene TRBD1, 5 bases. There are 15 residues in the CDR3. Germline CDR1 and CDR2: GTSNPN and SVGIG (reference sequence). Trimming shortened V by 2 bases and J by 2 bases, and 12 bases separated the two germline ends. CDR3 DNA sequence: TGTGCCTGGAGTCCACCCGGGGCGACTAATGAAAAACTGTTTTTT. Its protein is CAWSPPGATNEKLFF. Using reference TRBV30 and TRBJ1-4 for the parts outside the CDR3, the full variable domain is SQTIHQWPATLVQPVGSPLSLECTVEGTSNPNLYWYRQAAGRGLQLLFYSVGIGQISSEVPQNLSASRPQDRQFILSSKKLLLSDSGFYLCAWSPPGATNEKLFFGSGTQLSVL.